The 17 T cell receptor beta chains listed next were all sequenced from one sample in a study of shared clonotypes between healthy human individuals. The method was immunoSEQ multiplex PCR; TCRdb's version includes in-frame clones alone and lacks a portion of them. The sample includes approximately 2,000,000 clones, 85% to 95% of them seen just once. The sample was naive CD4+ T cells from PBMCs. Subset denoted: CD45RA+ positively selected. The receptors derive from a young man in good health. Some clones in this sample may be carry-over from other donors' samples.

The gene calls are TRBV4-1 and TRBJ2-1; 12 nucleotides line up with TRBD2. The CDR3 loop spans 16 amino acids. After removal of 6 bases from V and 8 bases from J, the junction contained 11 bases not matched to a gene. The germline CDR1 and CDR2 sequences are MGHRA and YSYEKL. The CDR3: CASSRPASGRGYEQFF. CDR3 sequence (DNA): TGCGCCAGCAGTCGCCCGGCTAGCGGGAGGGGGTATGAGCAGTTCTTC.

The V call is TRBV5-1, the J call TRBJ2-7; 7 nucleotides line up with TRBD2. The germline V gene encodes CDR1 SGHRS and CDR2 YFSETQ. This CDR3 comprises 14 residues. Losses at the gene ends were 7 bases for V and 3 bases for J; bases not matched to a gene: 10. CDR3 sequence: CASRGRERDYEQYF. Written as DNA, the CDR3 is TGCGCCAGCCGGGGACGTGAGCGGGACTACGAGCAGTACTTC.

As concerns this clone: Distinct nucleotide sequences in the sample also encode this CDR3. The rearrangement uses TRBV11-3 and TRBJ2-3; D ambiguous. CDR1 and CDR2 from the germline V gene are SGHNT and YENEEA. The length of the CDR3 is 13 residues. The V end lost 1 base, the J end lost 2 bases, and 4 bases lay between the germline ends. CDR3 sequence reads: CASSLGVTDTQYF. CDR3 nucleotide sequence: TGTGCCAGCAGCTTAGGCGTCACAGATACGCAGTATTTT.

The chain employs TRBV21-1 and TRBJ2-7. TRBV21-1 is a recognized pseudogene. The CDR3 loop spans 14 amino acids. In DNA form, the CDR3 reads TGTGCCAGCAGCAAAGAGTCGGGACCTAGAGGGCAGTACTTC. Residues: CASSKESGPRGQYF.

This sequence joins TRBV15 and TRBJ2-7; 10 positions agree with TRBD2. With 8 bases clipped from V and 6 bases from J, the junction kept 10 bases outside the gene matches. There are 14 residues in the CDR3. Germline CDR1 and CDR2: LNHNV and YYDKDF (reference sequence). CDR3 sequence reads: CATRGSGRSAEQYF. The CDR3 DNA reads TGTGCCACCCGGGGTAGCGGGAGGTCGGCCGAGCAGTACTTC.

J is TRBJ1-2 and V is TRBV7-8; D ambiguous. Trimming cost V 5 bases and J 8 bases, with 18 bases left between them. The CDR3 sequence is 14 residues long. Germline V lookup: CDR1 SGHVS, CDR2 FQNEAQ. CDR3 residues: CASSPDLRTEGYTF. CDR3 nucleotides: TGTGCCAGCAGCCCCGATTTGAGGACGGAAGGCTACACCTTC.

The chain is built from TRBV18 and TRBJ1-2; perhaps TRBD1 as D (5 bases). V shed 3 bases and J shed 2 bases, with 13 bases lying between them. The length of the CDR3 is 15 residues. The germline gives CDR1 KGHSH, CDR2 LQKENI. CDR3 in amino acids: CASSPGRGSNYGYTF. CDR3 bases: TGTGCCAGCTCACCGGGGAGGGGTTCCAACTATGGCTACACCTTC.

The chain combines TRBV7-2 with TRBJ2-1; D gene unclear. Trimming stripped 5 bases from V and 12 bases from J, with 11 bases between. Germline V lookup: CDR1 SGHTA, CDR2 FQGNSA. CDR3 size: 11 residues. CDR3 in amino acids: CASSASGWQFF. The CDR3 region has the DNA TGTGCCAGCAGCGCGTCGGGCTGGCAGTTCTTC.

This chain connects TRBV6-6 to TRBJ1-6; a possible D gene is TRBD1 (6 bases). V lost 10 bases and J 8 bases, leaving 15 bases between the germline ends. The CDR3 length is 13 residues. Per germline, CDR1 MNHNY and CDR2 SVGAGI (reference sequence). CDR3 sequence: CATGTRWDSPLHF. In DNA, the CDR3 is TGTGCCACCGGGACACGGTGGGATTCACCCCTCCACTTT.

V is TRBV28 and J is TRBJ2-5; 10 bases line up with TRBD1. After removal of 6 bases from V and 2 bases from J, the junction contained 9 bases not matched to a gene. This CDR3 is built from 16 residues. Germline loops: CDR1 MDHEN, CDR2 SYDVKM. CDR3 DNA: TGTGCCAGCAGCTACTCCGGGACAGGGGCTCAAGAGACCCAGTACTTC. It translates to CASSYSGTGAQETQYF.

The rearrangement uses TRBV7-3 and TRBJ2-3; 8 bases are shared with TRBD1. Germline V gene lookup returns CDR1 SGHTA and CDR2 FQGTGA. J gave up 4 bases and V 1 base, and 4 bases lay outside the gene matches. The CDR3 is 15 amino acids. The CDR3 DNA reads as TGTGCCAGCAGCTTAAGCAGGACAGGGCCAGATACGCAGTATTTT. Translating it yields CASSLSRTGPDTQYF.

The V gene is TRBV18, the J gene TRBJ2-1; possible D gene TRBD1, 5 bases. Deletions cut 4 bases from V and 8 bases from J, with 15 bases between. The length of the CDR3 is 14 residues. The germline V gene has CDR1 KGHSH and CDR2 LQKENI. This CDR3 reads CASSQPNGADEQFF. The CDR3 DNA follows: TGTGCCAGCTCACAACCGAATGGGGCCGATGAGCAGTTCTTC.

V and J are TRBV30 and TRBJ2-1, with 12 bases fitting TRBD2. J lost 3 bases, V lost 3 bases, and 6 bases had no gene match. The CDR3 has 16 amino acids. CDR1 GTSNPN and CDR2 SVGIG come from the germline V gene (reference sequence). DNA of the CDR3: TGTGCCTGGAGGGGGGGACTAGCGGGTTTCTACAATGAGCAGTTCTTC. It translates to CAWRGGLAGFYNEQFF.

This rearrangement joins TRBV18 to TRBJ2-1, with a tentative D call TRBD1 (7 bases). With 0 bases removed from V and 3 bases from J, the gap between germline ends came to 21 bases. This CDR3 has 19 residues. Germline V CDR1 and CDR2: KGHSH, LQKENI. CDR3 residues: CASSPPQGGSWGLYNEQFF. In nucleotides, the CDR3 is TGTGCCAGCTCACCACCGCAGGGGGGCTCTTGGGGTCTCTACAATGAGCAGTTCTTC.

The chain couples TRBV28 to TRBJ1-5; D perhaps matches TRBD1 (5 bases). This CDR3 contains 16 residues. Germline-derived CDR1 and CDR2 are MDHEN and SYDVKM. V shed 3 bases and J shed 4 bases, with 16 bases lying between them. The CDR3 region has the DNA TGTGCCAGCAGTTTTGTTCCCAACAGGCGGAATCAGCCCCAGCATTTT. Protein: CASSFVPNRRNQPQHF.

The chain combines TRBV6-1 with TRBJ1-5; D ambiguous. V was shortened by 6 bases and J by 5 bases, with 17 bases between the two germline ends. CDR3 size: 15 residues. Per the germline V gene, CDR1 is MNHNS and CDR2 is SASEGT. The CDR3 DNA follows: TGTGCCAGCAGCCCCAGGACTATTGGCGATCAGCCCCAGCATTTT. It specifies CASSPRTIGDQPQHF.

The genes are TRBV19 and TRBJ1-2; 11 nucleotides agree with TRBD1. Germline CDR1 reads LNHDA; CDR2 reads SQIVND (reference sequence). This CDR3 comprises 19 residues. After removal of 5 bases from V and 0 bases from J, the junction contained 14 bases not matched to a gene. CDR3 protein: CASSPDRTGGSPTNYGYTF. CDR3 in DNA: TGTGCCAGTAGTCCTGATAGGACAGGGGGCTCACCGACTAACTATGGCTACACCTTC.